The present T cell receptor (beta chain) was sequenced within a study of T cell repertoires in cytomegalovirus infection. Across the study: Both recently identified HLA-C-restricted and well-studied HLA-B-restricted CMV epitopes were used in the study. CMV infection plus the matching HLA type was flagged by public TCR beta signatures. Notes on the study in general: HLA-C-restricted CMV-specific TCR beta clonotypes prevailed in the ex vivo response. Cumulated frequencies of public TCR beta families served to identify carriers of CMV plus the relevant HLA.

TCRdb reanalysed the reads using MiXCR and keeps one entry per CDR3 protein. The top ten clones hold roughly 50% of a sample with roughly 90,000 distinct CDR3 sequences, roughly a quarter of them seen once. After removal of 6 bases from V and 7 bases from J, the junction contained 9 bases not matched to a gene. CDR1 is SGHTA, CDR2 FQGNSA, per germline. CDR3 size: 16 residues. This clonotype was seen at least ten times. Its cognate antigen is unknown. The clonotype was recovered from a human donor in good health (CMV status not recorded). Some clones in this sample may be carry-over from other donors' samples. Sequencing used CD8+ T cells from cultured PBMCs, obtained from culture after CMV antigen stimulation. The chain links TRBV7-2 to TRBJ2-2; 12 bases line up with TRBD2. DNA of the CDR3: TGTGCCAGCAGAGACGGACTAGCGGGATCGGTCGGGGAGCTGTTTTTT. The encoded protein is CASRDGLAGSVGELFF.